These T cell receptor beta chains were read from a single sample in a study of blood T cell repertoires in COVID-19. Only in-frame clones appear in the TCRdb table, and some are missing; sequencing was by immunoSEQ multiplex PCR. This table has over 11,000 clones, approximately 88% appearing once. Sequencing used peripheral blood. All receptors derive from a human donor in a cohort sampled during active COVID-19. Each CDR3 is given with its conserved first and last residue. Each record gives: V gene, clone size, J gene, D gene, CDR3 DNA, CDR3 protein. D genes are given only for firm matches. Clone size is given for some rows only: seen once, a few or many times, or a class if the clone is expanded.

>TRBV7-2|-|TRBJ2-7|-
TGTGCCAGCAGCCGGATAGCAGGGGGAGGAGAGCAGTACTTC
CASSRIAGGGEQYF
>TRBV5-1|-|TRBJ2-2|-
TGCGCCAGCAGCTTAAGGCCGCAGGGGAACACCGGGGAGCTGTTTTTT
CASSLRPQGNTGELFF
>TRBV7-2|-|TRBJ2-7|TRBD1
TGTGCCAGCAGCTTTGACAGGGGCTACGAGCAGTACTTC
CASSFDRGYEQYF
>TRBV10-1|few|TRBJ2-2|TRBD2
TGCGCCAGCCCGGCGGGAGGTACAAAGAACACCGGGGAGCTGTTTTTT
CASPAGGTKNTGELFF
>TRBV6-1|few|TRBJ1-2|TRBD1
TGTGCCAGCAGTAAAGCGACAGGGACCATCTATGGCTACACCTTC
CASSKATGTIYGYTF
>TRBV27|once|TRBJ2-1|TRBD2
TGTGCCAGCAGTCGACTAGCGGGAAGCTACAATGAGCAGTTCTTC
CASSRLAGSYNEQFF
>TRBV5-6|few|TRBJ2-1|TRBD2
TGTGCCAGCAGCCCCAGGAGCGGGAGCGGCCACAATGAGCAGTTCTTC
CASSPRSGSGHNEQFF
>TRBV4-2|-|TRBJ2-5|-
TGTGCCAGCAGCCTCGGGGAGCAGGGGCAGGAGACCCAGTACTTC
CASSLGEQGQETQYF
>TRBV7-2|-|TRBJ2-1|TRBD2
TGTGCCAGCGAGATTAGCGGGAGCCACAATGAGCAGTTCTTC
CASEISGSHNEQFF
>TRBV4-1|-|TRBJ1-6|TRBD1
TGCGCCAGCAGCCAAGTAGGACAGGTCCGACAAAGGAATAATTCACCCCTCCACTTT
CASSQVGQVRQRNNSPLHF
>TRBV27|-|TRBJ2-3|-
TGTGCCACCGCCGGCGGGACGGGCGCAGATACGCAGTATTTT
CATAGGTGADTQYF
>TRBV12-3/TRBV12-4|-|TRBJ2-3|-
TGTGCCAGCAGTTCGAGGGCCTCCGATACGCAGTATTTT
CASSSRASDTQYF
>TRBV6-2/TRBV6-3|once|TRBJ2-5|-
TGTGCCAGCAGTTGGGGGACAAAAGAGACCCAGTACTTC
CASSWGTKETQYF
>TRBV20-1|-|TRBJ1-6|-
TGCAGTGCTAGTCCGGGAGATGGTTCACCCCTCCACTTT
CSASPGDGSPLHF
>TRBV12-3/TRBV12-4|-|TRBJ1-5|TRBD1
TGTGCCAGCAGTTACAGGGGGGGTGGGCCCCAGCATTTT
CASSYRGGGPQHF
>TRBV7-8|few|TRBJ2-7|-
TGTGCCAGCAGCTTAATCGCTATCGAGCAGTACTTC
CASSLIAIEQYF
>TRBV9|-|TRBJ2-6|-
TGTGCCAGCAGCGTAGATTTTCCAGGGGCTGCGGCTAGCTCTGGGGCCAACGTCCTGACTTTC
CASSVDFPGAAASSGANVLTF
>TRBV28|once|TRBJ2-3|TRBD2
TGTGCCAGCAGTGCATATAGCGGGAGGACCACAGATACGCAGTATTTT
CASSAYSGRTTDTQYF
>TRBV10-3|-|TRBJ1-5|TRBD1
TGTGCCATCAGTGCCGGGACAGGGTCGCATCAGCCCCAGCATTTT
CAISAGTGSHQPQHF
>TRBV2|once|TRBJ2-1|TRBD2
TGTGCCAGCAGACAAGGAGCGGGAGTAAACTACAATGAGCAGTTCTTC
CASRQGAGVNYNEQFF
>TRBV4-1|once|TRBJ2-1|-
TGCGCCAGCAGCCAAGCCCCTCCGGCAGGGGGGATTGACAATGAGCAGTTCTTC
CASSQAPPAGGIDNEQFF
>TRBV11-1|-|TRBJ2-2|-
TGTGCCAGCAGCTTAGGTAGCTACACCGGGGAGCTGTTTTTT
CASSLGSYTGELFF
>TRBV28|-|TRBJ1-2|-
TGTGCCAGCAGCTGGGGAGATGCTAACTATGGCTACACCTTC
CASSWGDANYGYTF
>TRBV29-1|-|TRBJ2-4|-
TGCAGCGTTGAGGAGGGCCGAAACATTCAGTACTTC
CSVEEGRNIQYF
>TRBV5-8|-|TRBJ2-7|TRBD1
TGTGCCAGCAGCTGGGGACAGGGAGTAACATACGAGCAGTACTTC
CASSWGQGVTYEQYF
>TRBV6-1|-|TRBJ1-3|-
TGTGCCAGCAGCGAAACGGAGGCCGGATCGGGAAACACCATATATTTT
CASSETEAGSGNTIYF
>TRBV27|-|TRBJ1-5|-
TGTGCCAGCAGTTCCTCCCCCGGGTTTAATCAGCCCCAGCATTTT
CASSSSPGFNQPQHF
>TRBV6-5|-|TRBJ1-6|-
TGTGCCAGCAGTTACTCGGCCAATTCACCCCTCCACTTT
CASSYSANSPLHF
>TRBV3-1/TRBV3-2|-|TRBJ2-7|-
TGTGCCAGCAGCTCAGGGTACGGCTACGAGCAGTACTTC
CASSSGYGYEQYF
>TRBV28|once|TRBJ1-1|-
TGTGCCAGCAGTTTCACAGGGAAGAGCCCTGAAGCTTTCTTT
CASSFTGKSPEAFF
>TRBV7-7|-|TRBJ2-3|TRBD2
TGTGCTAGCAGCTCCCTGGCGGGAGTGGCAGATACGCAGTATTTT
CASSSLAGVADTQYF
>TRBV27|-|TRBJ2-3|TRBD2
TGTGCCAGCAGTTCTAGCGGGACCCCAGATACGCAGTATTTT
CASSSSGTPDTQYF
>TRBV11-3|-|TRBJ2-1|-
TGTGCCAGCAGCTGGACCCGAGGGAGTGAGCAGTTCTTC
CASSWTRGSEQFF
>TRBV9|-|TRBJ2-5|TRBD1
TGTGCCAGCAGCGAGGGGGCCGGAGAGACCCAGTACTTC
CASSEGAGETQYF
>TRBV5-4|-|TRBJ1-3|-
TGTGCCAGCAGCTTGGGTACAGCCTCTGGAAACACCATATATTTT
CASSLGTASGNTIYF
>TRBV18|-|TRBJ2-2|TRBD1
TGTGCCAGCTCACCCCAATGGACAGGGACGGGCGGGGAGCTGTTTTTT
CASSPQWTGTGGELFF
>TRBV25-1|-|TRBJ2-2|TRBD1
TGTGCCAGCAGTGGACAGGGGGTTAGAGGGGAGCTGTTTTTT
CASSGQGVRGELFF
>TRBV2|-|TRBJ1-1|-
TGTGCCAGCACTAGGGCGGGTACAGGGGAAGCTTTCTTT
CASTRAGTGEAFF
>TRBV29-1|few|TRBJ1-5|-
TGCAGCGTTGCTCCGGCGGCGTTTCAGCCCCAGCATTTT
CSVAPAAFQPQHF
>TRBV7-6|-|TRBJ1-3|TRBD1
TGTGCCAGCAGCGACAGGGGTGGGTCTGGAAACACCATATATTTT
CASSDRGGSGNTIYF
>TRBV19|-|TRBJ1-2|-
TGTGCCAGTAGTGCAGAAGCTAACTATGGCTACACCTTC
CASSAEANYGYTF
>TRBV27|-|TRBJ2-1|TRBD2
TGTGCCAGCAGTTCCTGGACTAGCGGTTGGGAGCAGTTCTTC
CASSSWTSGWEQFF
>TRBV5-5|once|TRBJ2-2|-
TGTGCCAGCAGAACCGGGACAAGGAACACCGGGGAGCTGTTTTTT
CASRTGTRNTGELFF
>TRBV3-1/TRBV3-2|-|TRBJ2-4|-
TGTGCCAGCAGCCAGGGAACGGGGGCCAAAAACATTCAGTACTTC
CASSQGTGAKNIQYF
>TRBV20-1|-|TRBJ1-1|-
TGCAGTGCTCTCAGGGCGCGTGAAGCTTTCTTT
CSALRAREAFF
>TRBV4-1|few|TRBJ1-6|-
TGCGCCAGCAGCCAAGCTTGGCGCGGGAAGAATTCACCCCTCCACTTT
CASSQAWRGKNSPLHF
>TRBV27|-|TRBJ2-1|TRBD2
TGTGCCAGCAAGACCGGGACTAGCAGTTTTTTTGGGTCCTACAATGAGCAGTTCTTC
CASKTGTSSFFGSYNEQFF
>TRBV9|-|TRBJ2-5|TRBD2
TGTGCCAGCAGCGTAGACGCGGGAGAGGGGCAAGAGACCCAGTACTTC
CASSVDAGEGQETQYF
>TRBV5-4|-|TRBJ2-5|-
TGTGCCAGCAGCGCTACAGGAATAGGAGAGACCCAGTACTTC
CASSATGIGETQYF
>TRBV18|-|TRBJ1-5|TRBD1
TGTGCCAGCTCACGACGGGACAGGGGTATTGATCAGCCCCAGCATTTT
CASSRRDRGIDQPQHF
>TRBV27|-|TRBJ2-7|TRBD1
TGTGCCAGCAGTAAACAGGGGGCTCCCCCCTACGAGCAGTACTTC
CASSKQGAPPYEQYF
>TRBV6-5|-|TRBJ1-1|-
TGTGCCAGCAGCGGGAGCTGGGGGAACACTGAAGCTTTCTTT
CASSGSWGNTEAFF